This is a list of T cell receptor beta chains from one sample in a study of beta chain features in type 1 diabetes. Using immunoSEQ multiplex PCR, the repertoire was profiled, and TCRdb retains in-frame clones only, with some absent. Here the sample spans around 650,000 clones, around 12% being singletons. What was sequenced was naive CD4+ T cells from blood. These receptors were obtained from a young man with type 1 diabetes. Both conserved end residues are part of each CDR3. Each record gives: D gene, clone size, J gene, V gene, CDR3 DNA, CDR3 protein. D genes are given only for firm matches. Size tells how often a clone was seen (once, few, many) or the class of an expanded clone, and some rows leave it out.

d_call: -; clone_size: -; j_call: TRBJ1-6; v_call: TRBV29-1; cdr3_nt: TGCAGCGTGGCCGGGCGACCGAGGGATTCACCCCTCCACTTT; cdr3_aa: CSVAGRPRDSPLHF
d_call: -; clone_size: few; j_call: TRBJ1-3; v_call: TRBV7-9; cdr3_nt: TGTGCCAGCAGCTCTGGTATCTCTGGAAACACCATATATTTT; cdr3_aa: CASSSGISGNTIYF
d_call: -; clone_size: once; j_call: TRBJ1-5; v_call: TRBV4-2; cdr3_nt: TGTGCCAGCAGCCAAGATGCCAGCAATCAGCCCCAGCATTTT; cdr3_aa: CASSQDASNQPQHF
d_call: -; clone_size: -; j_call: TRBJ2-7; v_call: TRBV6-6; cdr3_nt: TGTGCCAGCAGTTACCTCCTCGAGCAGTACTTC; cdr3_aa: CASSYLLEQYF
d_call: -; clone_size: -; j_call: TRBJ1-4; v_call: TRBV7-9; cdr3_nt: TGTGCCAGCAGCTTCGGGGAAGAAAAACTGTTTTTT; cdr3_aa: CASSFGEEKLFF
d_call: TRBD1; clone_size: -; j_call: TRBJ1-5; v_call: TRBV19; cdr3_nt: TGTGCCAGTAGTATAGCTGGACAGGGCTATCAGCCCCAGCATTTT; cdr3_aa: CASSIAGQGYQPQHF
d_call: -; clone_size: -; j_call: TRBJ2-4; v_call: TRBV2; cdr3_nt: TGTGCCAGCAGAGCCAAAAACATTCAGTACTTC; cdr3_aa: CASRAKNIQYF
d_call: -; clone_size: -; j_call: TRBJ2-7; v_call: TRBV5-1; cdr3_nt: TGCGCCAGCAGCTTGGCGGCAGGGTCTTTTTCCTACGAGCAGTACTTC; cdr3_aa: CASSLAAGSFSYEQYF
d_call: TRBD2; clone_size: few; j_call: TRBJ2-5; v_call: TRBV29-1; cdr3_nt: TGCAGCGCAGAAAGCGGGGGGGAGACCCAGTACTTC; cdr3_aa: CSAESGGETQYF
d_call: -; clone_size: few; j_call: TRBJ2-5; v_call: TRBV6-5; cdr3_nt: TGTGCCAGCAGTTACTCGACAACAGCCCAAGAGACCCAGTACTTC; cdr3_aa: CASSYSTTAQETQYF
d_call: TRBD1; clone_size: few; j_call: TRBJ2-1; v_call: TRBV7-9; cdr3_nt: TGTGCCAGCAGCCCACGGACAGGGGGCGAATTTGAGCAGTTCTTC; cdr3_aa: CASSPRTGGEFEQFF
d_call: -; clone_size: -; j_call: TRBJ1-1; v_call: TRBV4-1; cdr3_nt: TGCGCCAGCAGCCAAGATGTGGGAATGAACACTGAAGCTTTCTTT; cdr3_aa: CASSQDVGMNTEAFF
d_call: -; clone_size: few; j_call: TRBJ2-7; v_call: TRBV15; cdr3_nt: TGTGCCACCAGCACGCGACAGACATACGAGCAGTACTTC; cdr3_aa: CATSTRQTYEQYF
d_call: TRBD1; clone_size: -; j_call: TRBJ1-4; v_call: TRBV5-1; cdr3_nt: TGCGCCAGCAGCTTGGAACCCCTCGGGACAGGGGGCGGCAATGAAAAACTGTTTTTT; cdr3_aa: CASSLEPLGTGGGNEKLFF
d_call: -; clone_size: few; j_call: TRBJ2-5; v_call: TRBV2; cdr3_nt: TGTGCCAGCAGGACTAGTTTTGAAGAGACCCAGTACTTC; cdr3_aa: CASRTSFEETQYF
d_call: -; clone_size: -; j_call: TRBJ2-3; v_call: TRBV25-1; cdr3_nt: TGTGCCAGCAGCAACAGCGGGTGGGGGACAGATACGCAGTATTTT; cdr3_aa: CASSNSGWGTDTQYF
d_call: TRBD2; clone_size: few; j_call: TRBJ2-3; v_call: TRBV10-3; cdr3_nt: TGTGCCATCAGGGGTAGCGGGGGCCCCACAGATACGCAGTATTTT; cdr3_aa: CAIRGSGGPTDTQYF
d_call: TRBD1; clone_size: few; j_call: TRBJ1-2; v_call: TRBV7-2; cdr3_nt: TGTGCCAGCAGCCCTCGACAGGGGCTAGGTGGCTACACCTTC; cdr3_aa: CASSPRQGLGGYTF
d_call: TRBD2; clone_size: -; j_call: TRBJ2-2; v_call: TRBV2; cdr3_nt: TGTGCCAGCAGCCGGGGACTAGCGGATACCGGGGAGCTGTTTTTT; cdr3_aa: CASSRGLADTGELFF
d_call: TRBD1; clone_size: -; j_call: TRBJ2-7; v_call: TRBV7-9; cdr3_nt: TGTGCCAGCAGCTTAGTGAGGACAGGGCGCTCCTACGAGCAGTACTTC; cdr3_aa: CASSLVRTGRSYEQYF
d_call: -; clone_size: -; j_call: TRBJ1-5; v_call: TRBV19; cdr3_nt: TGTGCCACCACCCCGGGGGGTCAGCCCCAGCATTTT; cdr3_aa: CATTPGGQPQHF
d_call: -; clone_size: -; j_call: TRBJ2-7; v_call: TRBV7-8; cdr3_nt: TGTGCCAGCAGCTTAGTCACCCACTCGATCGGCGAGCAGTACTTC; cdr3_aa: CASSLVTHSIGEQYF
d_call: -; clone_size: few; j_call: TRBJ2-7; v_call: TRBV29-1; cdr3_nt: TGCAGCGCCACTGAGGGGTCCTACGAGCAGTACTTC; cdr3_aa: CSATEGSYEQYF
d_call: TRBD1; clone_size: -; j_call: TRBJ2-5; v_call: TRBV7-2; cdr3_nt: TGTGCCAGCAGCCATCAGGGGGCCGCCCAAGAGACCCAGTACTTC; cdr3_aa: CASSHQGAAQETQYF
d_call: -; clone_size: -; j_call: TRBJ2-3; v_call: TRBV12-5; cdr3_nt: TGTGCTAGTGCCGTGGGGGGCACAGATACGCAGTATTTT; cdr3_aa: CASAVGGTDTQYF
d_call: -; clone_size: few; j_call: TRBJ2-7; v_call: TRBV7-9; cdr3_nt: TGTGCCAGCAGCTTAAGCAGATACGAGCAGTACTTC; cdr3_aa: CASSLSRYEQYF
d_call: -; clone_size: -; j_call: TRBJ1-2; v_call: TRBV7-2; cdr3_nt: TGTGCCAGCAGCTTCGCAGGGGTCCGGGGAGGCTACACCTTC; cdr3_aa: CASSFAGVRGGYTF
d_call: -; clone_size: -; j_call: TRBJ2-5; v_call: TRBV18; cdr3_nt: TGTGCCAGCTCACAACGCGGGGTTCGCCAAGAGACCCAGTACTTC; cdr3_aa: CASSQRGVRQETQYF
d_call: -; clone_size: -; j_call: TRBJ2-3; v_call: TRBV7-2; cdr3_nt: TGTGCCAGCAGCTCCTCACAGGGCACAGATACGCAGTATTTT; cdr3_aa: CASSSSQGTDTQYF
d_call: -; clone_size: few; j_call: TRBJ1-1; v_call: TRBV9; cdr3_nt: TGTGCCAGCAGCGAAGCCGGGACAACGAACACTGAAGCTTTCTTT; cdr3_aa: CASSEAGTTNTEAFF
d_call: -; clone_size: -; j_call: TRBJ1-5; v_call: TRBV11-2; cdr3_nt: TGTGCCAGCAGCTTAGCGGCAAGCCAGCCCCAGCATTTT; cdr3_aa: CASSLAASQPQHF
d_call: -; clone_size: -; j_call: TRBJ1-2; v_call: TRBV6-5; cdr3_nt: TGTGCCAGCAGTTATTGGGGAATAGCTAACTATGGCTACACCTTC; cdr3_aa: CASSYWGIANYGYTF
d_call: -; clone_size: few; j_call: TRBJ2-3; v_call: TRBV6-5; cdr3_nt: TGTGCCAGCAGAGGGAGCACAGATACGCAGTATTTT; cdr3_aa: CASRGSTDTQYF
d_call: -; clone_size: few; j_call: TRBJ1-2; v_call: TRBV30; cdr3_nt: TGTGCCTGGAGCGCATTACAGGGATGGTCGAAAGGCTACACCTTC; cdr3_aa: CAWSALQGWSKGYTF
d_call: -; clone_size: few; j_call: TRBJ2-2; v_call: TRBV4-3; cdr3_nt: TGCGCCAGCAGCCAAGATATCGGGATCTCCGGGGAGCTGTTTTTT; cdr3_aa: CASSQDIGISGELFF
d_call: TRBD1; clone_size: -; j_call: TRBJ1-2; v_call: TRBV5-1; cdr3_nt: TGCGCCAGCAGCTTGGAGGGGACAGGGGTAGGCTACACCTTC; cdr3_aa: CASSLEGTGVGYTF
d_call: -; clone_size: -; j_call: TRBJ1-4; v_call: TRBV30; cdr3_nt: TGTGCCTGGAGTAAGGCAACTAATGAAAAACTGTTTTTT; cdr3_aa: CAWSKATNEKLFF
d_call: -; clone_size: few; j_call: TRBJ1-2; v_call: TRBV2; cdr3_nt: TGTGCCAGCACCTTAAGAACAGGAAACTATGGCTACACCTTC; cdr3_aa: CASTLRTGNYGYTF
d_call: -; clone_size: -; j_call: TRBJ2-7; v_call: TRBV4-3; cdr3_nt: TGCGCCAGCAGCCAAGAGACCTCCTACGAGCAGTACTTC; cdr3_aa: CASSQETSYEQYF
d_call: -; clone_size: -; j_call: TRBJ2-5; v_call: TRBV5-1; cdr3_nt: TGCGCCAGCAGCTTGGAAGGGGCGCGGGAGACCCAGTACTTC; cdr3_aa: CASSLEGARETQYF
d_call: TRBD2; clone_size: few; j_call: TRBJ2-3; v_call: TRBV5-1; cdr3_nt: TGCGCCAGTTTCAATGTGGCGGGAGGCACAGATACGCAGTATTTT; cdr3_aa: CASFNVAGGTDTQYF